The sample holds many counts of the clone carrying this TCR beta chain. One end of the junction does not line up with germline, which may come from a read error. This sample was taken from a study of blood T cell repertoires in COVID-19. Study summary: Whether acute or convalescent, the COVID-19 samples came from the United States, Italy and Spain. Sources were T cells, B-cell-depleted T cells, or PBMCs; the material itself was cDNA or gDNA.

Methods used by the authors: Using reference gene primer amplification, nucleated cell counts were estimated. Using immunoSEQ multiplex PCR, the repertoire was profiled, and TCRdb retains in-frame clones only, with some absent. V, J and clone size derive from that table, while D and trimming were established from the DNA sequence. The data show about 92,000 clones, with around 85% seen just once and 35% to 45% held by the top ten. What was sequenced was peripheral blood. The source of this sequence is a man older than 75 with acute or convalescent COVID-19.

CDR3 residues: CASSHSGTGLRF. CDR3 DNA: TGTGCCAGCAGCCACTCCGGAACAGGGCTTCGGTTC. V is TRBV7-9 and J is TRBJ2-7, with D possibly matching TRBD1 (6 bases). CDR1 and CDR2 from the germline V gene are SEHNR and FQNEAQ (reference sequence). The CDR3 covers 12 residues. Combining the CDR3 with reference TRBV7-9 and TRBJ2-7 gives the whole variable domain DTGVSQNPRHKITKRGQNVTFRCDPISEHNRLYWYRQTLGQGPEFLTYFQNEAQLEKSRLLSDRFSAERPKGSFSTLEIQRTEQGDSAMYLCASSHSGTGLRFGPGTRLTVT.